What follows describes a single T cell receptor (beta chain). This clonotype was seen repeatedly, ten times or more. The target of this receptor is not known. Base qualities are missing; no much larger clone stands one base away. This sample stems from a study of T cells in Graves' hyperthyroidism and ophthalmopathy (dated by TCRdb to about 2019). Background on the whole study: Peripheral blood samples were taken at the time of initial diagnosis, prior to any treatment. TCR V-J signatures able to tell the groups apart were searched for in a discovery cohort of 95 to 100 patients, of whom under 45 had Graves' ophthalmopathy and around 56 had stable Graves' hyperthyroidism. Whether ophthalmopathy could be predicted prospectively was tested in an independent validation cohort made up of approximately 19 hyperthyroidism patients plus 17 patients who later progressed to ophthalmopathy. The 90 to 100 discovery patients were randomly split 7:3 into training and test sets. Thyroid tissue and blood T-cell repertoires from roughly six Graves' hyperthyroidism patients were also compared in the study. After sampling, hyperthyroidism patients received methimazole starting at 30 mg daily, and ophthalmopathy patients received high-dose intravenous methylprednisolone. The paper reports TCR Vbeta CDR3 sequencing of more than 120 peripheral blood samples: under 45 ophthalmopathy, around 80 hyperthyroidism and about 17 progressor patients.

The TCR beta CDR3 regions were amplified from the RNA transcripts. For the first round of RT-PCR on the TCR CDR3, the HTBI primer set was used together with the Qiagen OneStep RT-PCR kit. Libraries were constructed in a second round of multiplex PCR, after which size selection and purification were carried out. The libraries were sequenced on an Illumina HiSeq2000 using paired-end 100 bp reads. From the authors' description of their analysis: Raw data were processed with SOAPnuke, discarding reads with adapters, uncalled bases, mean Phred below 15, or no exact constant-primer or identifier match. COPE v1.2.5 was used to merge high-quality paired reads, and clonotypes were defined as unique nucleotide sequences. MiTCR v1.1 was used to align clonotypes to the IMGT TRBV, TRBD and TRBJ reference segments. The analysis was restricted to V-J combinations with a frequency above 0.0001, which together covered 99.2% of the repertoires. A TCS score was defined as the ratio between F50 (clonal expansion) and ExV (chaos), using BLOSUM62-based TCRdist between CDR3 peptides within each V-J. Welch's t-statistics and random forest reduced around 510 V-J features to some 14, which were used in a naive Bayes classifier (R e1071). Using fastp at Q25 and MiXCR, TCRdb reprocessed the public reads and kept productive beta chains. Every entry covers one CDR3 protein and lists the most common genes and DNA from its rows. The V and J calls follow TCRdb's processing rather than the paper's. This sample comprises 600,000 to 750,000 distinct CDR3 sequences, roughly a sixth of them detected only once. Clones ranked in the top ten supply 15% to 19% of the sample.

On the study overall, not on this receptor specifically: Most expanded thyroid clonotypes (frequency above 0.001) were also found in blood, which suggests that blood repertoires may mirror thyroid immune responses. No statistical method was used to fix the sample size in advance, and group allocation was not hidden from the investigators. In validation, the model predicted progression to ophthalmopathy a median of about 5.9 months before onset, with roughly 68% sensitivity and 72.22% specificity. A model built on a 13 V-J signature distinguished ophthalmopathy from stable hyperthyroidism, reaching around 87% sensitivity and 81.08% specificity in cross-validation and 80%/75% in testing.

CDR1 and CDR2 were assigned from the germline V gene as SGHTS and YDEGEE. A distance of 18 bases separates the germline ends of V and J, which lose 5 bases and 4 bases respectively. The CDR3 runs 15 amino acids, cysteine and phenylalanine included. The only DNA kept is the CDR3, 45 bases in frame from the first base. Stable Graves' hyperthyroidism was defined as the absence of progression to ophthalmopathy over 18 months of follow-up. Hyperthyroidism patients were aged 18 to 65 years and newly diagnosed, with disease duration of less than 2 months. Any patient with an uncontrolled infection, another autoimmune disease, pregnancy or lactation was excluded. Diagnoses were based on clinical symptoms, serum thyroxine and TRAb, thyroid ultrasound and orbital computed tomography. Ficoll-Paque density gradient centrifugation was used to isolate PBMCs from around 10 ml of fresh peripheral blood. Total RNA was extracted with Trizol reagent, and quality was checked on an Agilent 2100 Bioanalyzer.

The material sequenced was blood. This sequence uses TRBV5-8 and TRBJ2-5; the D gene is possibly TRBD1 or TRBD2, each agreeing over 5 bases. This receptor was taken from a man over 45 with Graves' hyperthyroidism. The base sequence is TGTGCCAGCAGACCGGGACGGATGATCGGAGAGACCCAGTACTTC. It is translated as CASRPGRMIGETQYF. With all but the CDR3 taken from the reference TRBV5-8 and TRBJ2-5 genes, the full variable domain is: EAGVTQSPTHLIKTRGQQATLRCSPISGHTSVYWYQQALGLGLQFLLWYDEGEERNRGNFPPRFSGRQFPNYSSELNVNALELEDSALYLCASRPGRMIGETQYFGPGTRLLVL.